A selection of T cell receptor beta chains follows, all from one sample in a study of early T cells in non-severe SARS-CoV-2 infection. TCRdb re-derived calls from the 5' RACE reads in MiXCR, one entry per CDR3 protein. The profile covers over 60,000 distinct CDR3 sequences, with 10% appearing a single time and 7.6% taken by the ten largest. Sequenced here: whole blood, sampled at baseline. The receptor set was obtained from an adult who was a healthcare worker with PCR-confirmed SARS-CoV-2 infection or an uninfected control (not recorded which). Each CDR3 is given with its conserved first and last residue. D genes are given only for firm matches. Size is stated for part of the rows, as once, few or many counts, or as a class when the clone is expanded.

>-|many|TRBJ1-1|TRBV12-3/TRBV12-4
CASSFNVRGTEAFF
TGTGCCAGCAGTTTTAACGTGAGGGGGACTGAAGCTTTCTTT
>-|many|TRBJ2-2|TRBV29-1
CSVRSTNTGELFF
TGCAGTGTGAGGAGTACGAACACCGGGGAGCTGTTTTTT
>-|many|TRBJ1-5|TRBV3-1
CASSQGGFSGNQPQHF
TGTGCCAGCAGCCAAGGAGGGTTTTCAGGCAATCAGCCCCAGCATTTT
>-|few|TRBJ1-5|TRBV11-3
CASSFSPEQPQHF
TGTGCCAGCAGCTTCTCCCCCGAACAGCCCCAGCATTTT
>TRBD2|few|TRBJ2-2|TRBV6-1
CASSEAGGVRGELFF
TGTGCCAGCAGTGAAGCTGGGGGGGTTAGAGGGGAGCTGTTTTTT
>-|many|TRBJ1-1|TRBV2
CASSPEMNTEAFF
TGTGCCAGCAGTCCTGAGATGAACACTGAAGCTTTCTTT
>TRBD1|many|TRBJ1-5|TRBV12-5
CASGSGQGLRGNQPQHF
TGTGCTAGTGGTTCGGGACAGGGCCTTAGGGGCAATCAGCCCCAGCATTTT
>-|many|TRBJ1-1|TRBV7-9
CASSLYRSGLEAFF
TGTGCCAGCAGCTTATACAGGTCAGGACTTGAAGCTTTCTTT
>TRBD2|few|TRBJ2-3|TRBV6-2/TRBV6-3
CASSYASGNTQYF
TGTGCCAGCAGTTACGCTAGCGGTAATACGCAGTATTTT
>TRBD1|few|TRBJ2-1|TRBV7-8
CASSLAYYGTGIYNEQFF
TGTGCCAGCAGCTTAGCGTATTACGGGACAGGGATTTACAATGAGCAGTTCTTC
>-|few|TRBJ2-1|TRBV12-3/TRBV12-4
CASTGGLEQFF
TGTGCCAGCACCGGGGGTTTGGAGCAGTTCTTC
>-|-|TRBJ2-2|TRBV7-9
CASSTLVGHGELFF
TGTGCCAGCAGCACCCTCGTAGGGCACGGGGAGCTGTTTTTT
>TRBD2|-|TRBJ2-5|TRBV6-2/TRBV6-3
CASALLGGSGDQETQYF
TGTGCCAGCGCATTATTAGGAGGCAGCGGGGACCAAGAGACCCAGTACTTC
>TRBD2|-|TRBJ2-5|TRBV3-1
CASSPETSGGEETQYF
TGTGCCAGCAGCCCTGAGACTAGCGGGGGGGAAGAGACCCAGTACTTC
>-|few|TRBJ2-3|TRBV30
CAWGTEAGLTDTQYF
TGTGCCTGGGGAACCGAAGCGGGCCTTACAGATACGCAGTATTTT
>-|few|TRBJ1-1|TRBV29-1
CSVVDVDTEAFF
TGCAGCGTTGTGGACGTCGACACTGAAGCTTTCTTT
>TRBD1|few|TRBJ2-2|TRBV10-3
CATSGTGNPGELFF
TGTGCCACCTCCGGGACAGGGAATCCCGGGGAGCTGTTTTTT
>-|many|TRBJ2-7|TRBV7-9
CASSLSPRGRNGEQYF
TGTGCCAGCAGCTTAAGTCCGAGGGGCCGTAATGGGGAGCAGTACTTC
>-|-|TRBJ1-2|TRBV24-1
CATSDAGRGYGYTF
TGTGCCACCAGTGATGCGGGGCGCGGATATGGCTACACCTTC
>TRBD1|few|TRBJ2-7|TRBV27
CASGRQGAPYEQYF
TGTGCCAGTGGACGACAGGGGGCTCCCTACGAGCAGTACTTC
>-|-|TRBJ2-4|TRBV12-3/TRBV12-4
CASSFYSPRNTKNIQYF
TGTGCCAGCAGTTTTTACAGCCCCAGAAACACCAAAAACATTCAGTACTTC